One and the same sample provided the 12 T cell receptor beta chains below, sequenced in a study of blood T cell repertoires in COVID-19 (TCRdb year 2020). Receptor libraries were prepared by the immunoSEQ multiplex PCR assay. TCRdb limited this immuneACCESS table to in-frame rearrangements with V and J called. A share of clones is missing; checked studies link under half to unresolved V genes, and the rest is unexplained. Here the sample has 150,000 to 200,000 clones; roughly 77% occur a single time. Roughly 11% of the sample is held by the ten biggest clonotypes. Sequenced material: peripheral blood. The receptors originated from a human donor in a cohort sampled during active COVID-19.

The chain joins TRBV4-3 to TRBJ1-2; D uncertain. The CDR3 length is 14 residues. In germline, CDR1 is LGHNA, CDR2 YSLEER. Between the trimmed V and J ends, which lost 11 bases and 4 bases, there was a span of 20 bases. Written as DNA, the CDR3 is TGCGCCCCCGGGTCCAGAAACACCTCCTATGGCTACACCTTC. This translates into CAPGSRNTSYGYTF.

This chain uses TRBV18 with TRBJ1-5; TRBD1 might be the D (5 bases). The CDR3 totals 16 residues. V shed 0 bases and J shed 0 bases, with 9 bases lying between them. The germline gives CDR1 KGHSH, CDR2 LQKENI. This chain's CDR3 is CASSPPEGDSNQPQHF. Here the CDR3 DNA reads TGTGCCAGCTCACCACCGGAAGGGGATAGCAATCAGCCCCAGCATTTT.

About this clone: Other DNA sequences in the same sample also yield this CDR3. This chain connects TRBV12-3 or TRBV12-4 to TRBJ1-5, with D perhaps matching TRBD1 (5 bases). This CDR3 is 13 amino acids long. V was pared by 6 bases and J by 2 bases, with 8 bases between. This chain's CDR3 is CASSDRGNQPQHF. CDR3 DNA: TGTGCCAGCAGCGACAGAGGCAATCAGCCCCAGCATTTT.

The chain joins TRBV30 to TRBJ1-2; D possibly corresponds to TRBD1 (5 bases). This CDR3 has 12 residues. The germline CDR1 and CDR2 sequences are GTSNPN and SVGIG (reference sequence). Trimming took off 1 base at V and 4 bases at J, with 7 bases between the two ends. The CDR3 region is CAWSETGYGYTF. CDR3 nucleotide sequence: TGTGCCTGGAGTGAAACAGGCTATGGCTACACCTTC.

In DNA, the CDR3 is TGCAGCGTTCGGACAGGGGGCAATCAGCCCCAGCATTTT. This translates into CSVRTGGNQPQHF. The gene calls are TRBV29-1 and TRBJ1-5, with 9 bases lining up with TRBD1. Losses at the gene ends were 5 bases for V and 2 bases for J; bases not matched to a gene: 1. This CDR3 region has 13 residues. Germline assignment: CDR1 SQVTM and CDR2 ANQGSEA.

This sequence joins TRBV30 and TRBJ2-2; D perhaps matches TRBD2 (5 bases). The CDR3 is 17 amino acids. Germline V gene lookup returns CDR1 GTSNPN and CDR2 SVGIG (reference sequence). Trimming left V 6 bases short and J 2 bases short, with 22 bases between. DNA for the CDR3: TGTGCCTGCCAGAGGGCTCCCCAGGCGGTTAACACCGGGGAGCTGTTTTTT. It specifies CACQRAPQAVNTGELFF.

V is TRBV6-5 and J is TRBJ1-6; 7 positions agree with TRBD1. V shed 6 bases and J 11 bases; nucleotides not matched to a gene: 7. CDR3 length: 13 residues. Germline V gene data show CDR1 as MNHEY and CDR2 as SVGAGI. The CDR3 spells CASSRQGVAPLHF. CDR3 sequence (DNA): TGTGCCAGCAGCCGACAGGGAGTAGCACCCCTCCACTTT.

This chain links TRBV6-6 with TRBJ1-2; perhaps TRBD1 as D (5 bases). The CDR3 loop spans 13 amino acids. V lost 6 bases, J lost 8 bases, and 16 bases lay in between. Germline V CDR1 and CDR2: MNHNY, SVGAGI (reference sequence). In nucleotides, the CDR3 is TGTGCCAGCAGCCGGCGGGGGGGAGAAGGCTACACCTTC. Amino acid sequence: CASSRRGGEGYTF.

This sequence joins TRBV19 and TRBJ2-1; D possibly corresponds to TRBD2 (5 bases). This CDR3 comprises 14 residues. V lost 7 bases, J lost 4 bases, and 14 bases lay in between. Germline CDR1 is LNHDA and CDR2 is SQIVND (reference sequence). CDR3 protein: CASNGGSAYNEQFF. CDR3 nucleotides: TGTGCCAGTAACGGCGGGTCCGCTTACAATGAGCAGTTCTTC.

This clone was found once. The chain recombines TRBV27 with TRBJ1-2; possibly TRBD1 for D (6 bases). Deletions cut 2 bases from V and 4 bases from J, with 20 bases between. Looked up from germline, CDR1 is MNHEY and CDR2 is SMNVEV (reference sequence). The CDR3 is 17 amino acids. CDR3: CASSLRLADRPGYGYTF. CDR3 DNA sequence: TGTGCCAGCAGTTTACGACTCGCCGACAGGCCGGGCTATGGCTACACCTTC.

The chain carries TRBV12-5 and TRBJ1-5; D may be TRBD1 (5 bases). The CDR3 has 15 amino acids. Trimming cost V 1 base and J 6 bases, with 13 bases left between them. Germline V CDR1 and CDR2: LGHNT, FRNRAP. The CDR3 DNA sequence: TGTGCTAGTGGTTTGGGGGACGGGGGGAGTCAGCCCCAGCATTTT. The encoded protein is CASGLGDGGSQPQHF.

This rearrangement joins TRBV7-6 to TRBJ2-7; D possibly corresponds to TRBD1 (7 bases). The germline V gene has CDR1 SGHVS and CDR2 FNYEAQ. The CDR3 loop spans 14 amino acids. V was cut by 5 bases and J by 4 bases, with 15 bases left in between. CDR3 loop: CASSPRGRRYEQYF. For the CDR3, the DNA is TGTGCCAGCAGCCCCAGGGGGAGGAGATACGAGCAGTACTTC.